This T cell receptor beta chain was profiled in a study of patients and donors after allogeneic stem cell transplantation. This clonotype was picked up a small number of times. The V gene lost 0 bases and the J gene lost 3 bases, with 20 bases spanning the gap. CDR3 length: 19 residues. Looked up from germline, CDR1 is ENHRY and CDR2 is SYGVKD. TCRdb called the RT-PCR reads again in MiXCR, with one record for every CDR3 protein. The sample includes roughly 30,000 distinct CDR3 sequences, nearly 7% of them seen just once. The receptor comes from a human donor who was either an allogeneic HSCT recipient or a stem cell or donor lymphocyte infusion donor (not recorded which). It is not recorded whose cells these are; they may come from a transplant donor. The V gene is TRBV10-3, the J gene TRBJ2-2; D is undetermined. The sequenced material came from blood, either unsorted or a sorted T cell fraction (not recorded which). The CDR3 sequence: CAISESLNSPKADTGELFF. CDR3 nucleotides: TGTGCCATCAGTGAGTCCTTGAACAGCCCTAAAGCAGACACCGGGGAGCTGTTTTTT.